This T cell receptor (beta chain) originates from a study of T cells in Graves' hyperthyroidism and ophthalmopathy. Amplified TCR beta CDR3 regions came from RNA transcripts. Primed by the HTBI set, a first-round RT-PCR was run on the TCR CDR3. TCRdb redid the calling of the multiplex PCR reads with MiXCR, one entry per CDR3 protein. The table records 300,000 to 450,000 distinct CDR3 sequences, approximately 25% of them present only once. Orbital computed tomography, thyroid ultrasound, serum thyroxine and TRAb, and clinical symptoms together informed the diagnoses. The CDR3 loop spans 12 amino acids. CDR1 and CDR2 from the germline V gene are SNHLY and FYNNEI. V was cut by 7 bases and J by 1 base, with 8 bases left in between. This clonotype came up a few times.

The sequencing sample was made of blood. This receptor was obtained from a man in his fifties with Graves' hyperthyroidism. J is TRBJ2-7 and V is TRBV2; D call uncertain. CDR3 bases: TGTGCCAGCACCGCAGAGTCCTACGAGCAGTACTTC. This sequence encodes CASTAESYEQYF.